The clone carrying this T cell receptor (beta chain) appeared a few times. Other DNA sequences in the same sample also yield this CDR3. In Cohort 3, a recovered donor had either two negative PCRs, clearance, or symptom resolution. These data originate in a study of blood T cell repertoires in COVID-19. The overall study: Sources were T cells, B-cell-depleted T cells, or PBMCs; the material itself was cDNA or gDNA.

From germline, CDR1 is SGHNT and CDR2 YENEEA. V was clipped by 1 base and J by 0 bases, with 3 bases between them. The CDR3 is made up of 13 amino acids. Original data processing: For nucleated cells, counts were estimated from reference gene primer amplification. Sequencing used immunoSEQ multiplex PCR; TCRdb keeps in-frame clones, though not all of them. From that table come the V and J calls and clone size; the DNA was used to work out D and trimming. The table has 320,000 or so clones, roughly nine tenths seen once. This chain connects TRBV11-3 to TRBJ1-1, with D uncertain. This sequence originates from a woman in her 30s who had recovered from COVID-19. Specimen: PBMCs or T cells enriched from blood (not recorded which). CDR3 in amino acids: CASSLGVNTEAFF. The CDR3 DNA sequence: TGTGCCAGCAGCTTAGGAGTGAACACTGAAGCTTTCTTT.